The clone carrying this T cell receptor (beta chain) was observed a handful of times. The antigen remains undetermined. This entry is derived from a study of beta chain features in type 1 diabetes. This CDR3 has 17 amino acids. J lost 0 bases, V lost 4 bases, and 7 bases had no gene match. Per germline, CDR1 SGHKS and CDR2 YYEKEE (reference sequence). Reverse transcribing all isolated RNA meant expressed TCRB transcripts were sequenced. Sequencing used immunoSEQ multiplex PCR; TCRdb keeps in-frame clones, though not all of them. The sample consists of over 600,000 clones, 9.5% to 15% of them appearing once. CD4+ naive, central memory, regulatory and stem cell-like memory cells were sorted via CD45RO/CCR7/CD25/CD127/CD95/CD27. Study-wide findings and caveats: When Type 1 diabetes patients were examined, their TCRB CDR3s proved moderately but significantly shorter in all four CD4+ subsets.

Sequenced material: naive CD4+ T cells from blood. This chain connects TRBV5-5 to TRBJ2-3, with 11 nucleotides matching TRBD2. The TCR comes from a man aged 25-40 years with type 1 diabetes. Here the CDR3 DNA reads TGTGCCAGCAGCGTACCGCTAGCGGGGGGAAGCACAGATACGCAGTATTTT. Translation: CASSVPLAGGSTDTQYF.